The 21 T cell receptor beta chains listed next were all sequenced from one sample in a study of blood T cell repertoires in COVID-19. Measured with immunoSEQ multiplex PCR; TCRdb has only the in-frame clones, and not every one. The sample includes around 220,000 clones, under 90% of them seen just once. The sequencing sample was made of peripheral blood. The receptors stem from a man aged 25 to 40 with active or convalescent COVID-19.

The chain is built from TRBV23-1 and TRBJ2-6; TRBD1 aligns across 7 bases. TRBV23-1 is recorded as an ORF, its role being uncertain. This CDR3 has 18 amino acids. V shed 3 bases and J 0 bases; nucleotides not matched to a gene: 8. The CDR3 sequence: CASSHNRGPSSGANVLTF. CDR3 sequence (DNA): TGCGCCAGCAGTCACAACAGGGGCCCAAGCTCTGGGGCCAACGTCCTGACTTTC.

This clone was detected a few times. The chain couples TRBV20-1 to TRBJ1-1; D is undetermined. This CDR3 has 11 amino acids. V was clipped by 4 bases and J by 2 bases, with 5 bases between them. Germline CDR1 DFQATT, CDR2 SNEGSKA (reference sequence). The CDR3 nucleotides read TGCAGTGCTATAGTCAACACTGAAGCTTTCTTT. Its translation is CSAIVNTEAFF.

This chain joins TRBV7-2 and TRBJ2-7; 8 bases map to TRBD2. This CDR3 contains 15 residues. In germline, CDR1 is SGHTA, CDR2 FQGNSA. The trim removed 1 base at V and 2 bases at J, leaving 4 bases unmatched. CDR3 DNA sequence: TGTGCCAGCAGCTTAGGGGGCGGGGGGACCTACGAGCAGTACTTC. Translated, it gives CASSLGGGGTYEQYF.

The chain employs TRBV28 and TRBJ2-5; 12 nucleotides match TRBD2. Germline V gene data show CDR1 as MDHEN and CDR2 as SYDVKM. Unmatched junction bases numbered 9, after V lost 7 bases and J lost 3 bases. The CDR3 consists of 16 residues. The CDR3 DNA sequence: TGTGCCAGCAACTTATGGGCTAGCGGGGGGGAAGAGACCCAGTACTTC. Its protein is CASNLWASGGEETQYF.

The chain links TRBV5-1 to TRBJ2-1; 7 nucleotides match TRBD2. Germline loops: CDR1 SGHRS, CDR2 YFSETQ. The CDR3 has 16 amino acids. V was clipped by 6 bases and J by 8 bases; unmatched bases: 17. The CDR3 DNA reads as TGCGCCAGCACCTCCTCGGCTAGCGGCCTTTGGGATGAGCAGTTCTTC. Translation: CASTSSASGLWDEQFF.

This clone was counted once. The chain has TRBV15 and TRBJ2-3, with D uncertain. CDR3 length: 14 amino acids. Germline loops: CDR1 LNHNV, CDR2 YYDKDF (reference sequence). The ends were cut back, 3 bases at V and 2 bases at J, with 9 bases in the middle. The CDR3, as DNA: TGTGCCACCAGCAGCTATGGAGACACAGATACGCAGTATTTT. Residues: CATSSYGDTDTQYF. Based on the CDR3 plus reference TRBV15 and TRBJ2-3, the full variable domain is DAMVIQNPRYQVTQFGKPVTLSCSQTLNHNVMYWYQQKSSQAPKLLFHYYDKDFNNEADTPDNFQSRRPNTSFCFLDIRSPGLGDTAMYLCATSSYGDTDTQYFGPGTRLTVL.

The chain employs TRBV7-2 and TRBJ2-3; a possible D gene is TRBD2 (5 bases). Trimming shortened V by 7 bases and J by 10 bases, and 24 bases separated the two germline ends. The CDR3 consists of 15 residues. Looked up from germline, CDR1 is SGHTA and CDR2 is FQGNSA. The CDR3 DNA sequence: TGTGCCAGCACCCCTAGGACGTCGGAGGTCGCTTCGCAGTATTTT. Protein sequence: CASTPRTSEVASQYF.

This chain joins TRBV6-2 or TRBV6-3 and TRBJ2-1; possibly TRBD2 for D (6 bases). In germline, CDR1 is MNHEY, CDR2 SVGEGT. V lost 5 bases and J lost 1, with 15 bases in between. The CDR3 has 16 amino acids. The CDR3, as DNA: TGTGCCAGCAGTACCCCTGGGGGGAGGTCCTACAATGAGCAGTTCTTC. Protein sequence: CASSTPGGRSYNEQFF.

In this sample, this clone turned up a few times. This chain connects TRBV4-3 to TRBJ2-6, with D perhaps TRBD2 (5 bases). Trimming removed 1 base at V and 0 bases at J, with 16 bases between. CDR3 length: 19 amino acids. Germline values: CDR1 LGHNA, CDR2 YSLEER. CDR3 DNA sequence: TGCGCCAGCAGCCAAGGTCAAGAGGGATGGGGCTCTGGGGCCAACGTCCTGACTTTC. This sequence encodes CASSQGQEGWGSGANVLTF.

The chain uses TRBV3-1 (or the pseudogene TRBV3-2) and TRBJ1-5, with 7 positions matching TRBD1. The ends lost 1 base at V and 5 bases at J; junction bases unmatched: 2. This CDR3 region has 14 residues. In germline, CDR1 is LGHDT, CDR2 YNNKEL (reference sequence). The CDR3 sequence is CASSQGQGDQPQHF. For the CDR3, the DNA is TGTGCCAGCAGCCAAGGACAGGGAGATCAGCCCCAGCATTTT.

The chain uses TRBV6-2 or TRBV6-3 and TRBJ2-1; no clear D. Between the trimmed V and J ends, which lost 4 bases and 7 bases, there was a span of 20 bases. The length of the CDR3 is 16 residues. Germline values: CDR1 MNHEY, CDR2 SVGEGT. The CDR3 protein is CASSLSRGGFRNEQFF. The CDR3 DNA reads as TGTGCCAGCAGTTTGTCCAGAGGTGGGTTTAGAAATGAGCAGTTCTTC.

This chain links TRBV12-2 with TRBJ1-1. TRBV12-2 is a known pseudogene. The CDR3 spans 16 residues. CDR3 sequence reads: CASRPSVGVVNTEAFF. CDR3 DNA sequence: TGTGCAAGTCGCCCGAGCGTCGGGGTGGTGAACACTGAAGCTTTCTTT.

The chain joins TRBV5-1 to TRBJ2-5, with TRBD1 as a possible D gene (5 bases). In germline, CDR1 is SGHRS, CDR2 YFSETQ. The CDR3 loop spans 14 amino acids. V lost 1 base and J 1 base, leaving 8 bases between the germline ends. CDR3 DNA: TGCGCCAGCAGCTTGTCGACAGTCCAAGAGACCCAGTACTTC. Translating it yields CASSLSTVQETQYF.

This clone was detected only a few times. CDR3 DNA sequence: TGTGCCAGCAGCTTGGGGGGAGTGAACACTGAAGCTTTCTTT. Amino acid sequence: CASSLGGVNTEAFF. This rearrangement joins TRBV11-3 to TRBJ1-1; TRBD1 is a possible D gene (5 bases). CDR3 length: 14 amino acids. Trimming left V 3 bases short and J 0 bases short, with 8 bases between. CDR1 and CDR2 from the germline V gene are SGHNT and YENEEA.

CDR3 nucleotides: TGTGCCAGCAGCTTGAGTGGGGGGACTAGCATGGATACGCAGTATTTT. Its protein is CASSLSGGTSMDTQYF. The V gene is TRBV7-9, the J gene TRBJ2-3, with TRBD2 matching over 9 bases. The CDR3 is made up of 16 amino acids. The V gene end was trimmed by 3 bases and the J gene end by 6 bases; junction bases not matched to a gene: 10. Germline V CDR1 and CDR2: SEHNR, FQNEAQ (reference sequence).

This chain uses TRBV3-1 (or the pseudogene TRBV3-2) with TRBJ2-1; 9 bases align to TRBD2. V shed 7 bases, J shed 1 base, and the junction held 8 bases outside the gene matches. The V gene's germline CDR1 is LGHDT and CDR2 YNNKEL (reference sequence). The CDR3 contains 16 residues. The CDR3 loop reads CASTQLAGESYNEQFF. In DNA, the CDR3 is TGTGCCAGCACTCAATTAGCGGGGGAATCCTACAATGAGCAGTTCTTC.

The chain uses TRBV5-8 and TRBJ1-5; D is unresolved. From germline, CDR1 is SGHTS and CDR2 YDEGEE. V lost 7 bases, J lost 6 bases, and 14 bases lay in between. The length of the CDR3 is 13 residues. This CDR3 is CASYEPGGQPQHF. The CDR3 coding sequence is TGTGCCAGCTATGAACCTGGAGGTCAGCCCCAGCATTTT.

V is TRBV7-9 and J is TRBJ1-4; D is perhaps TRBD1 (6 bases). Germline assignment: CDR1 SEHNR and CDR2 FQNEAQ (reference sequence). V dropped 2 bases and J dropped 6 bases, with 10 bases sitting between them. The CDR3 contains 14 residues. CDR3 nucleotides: TGTGCCAGCAGCTTATCCGGGGGGCATGAAAAACTGTTTTTT. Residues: CASSLSGGHEKLFF.

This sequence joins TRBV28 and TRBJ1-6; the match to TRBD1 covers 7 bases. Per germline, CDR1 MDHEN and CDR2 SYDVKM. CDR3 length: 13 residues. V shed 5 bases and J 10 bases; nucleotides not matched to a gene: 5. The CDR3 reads CASSPRGKSPLHF. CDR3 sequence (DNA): TGTGCCAGCAGTCCCAGGGGGAAGTCACCCCTCCACTTT.

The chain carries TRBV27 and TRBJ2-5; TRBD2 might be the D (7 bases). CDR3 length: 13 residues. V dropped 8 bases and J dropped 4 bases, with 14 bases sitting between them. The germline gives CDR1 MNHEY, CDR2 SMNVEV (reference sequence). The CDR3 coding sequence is TGTGCCAGCTCCGGGGGGCGTGTAGAGACCCAGTACTTC. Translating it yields CASSGGRVETQYF.

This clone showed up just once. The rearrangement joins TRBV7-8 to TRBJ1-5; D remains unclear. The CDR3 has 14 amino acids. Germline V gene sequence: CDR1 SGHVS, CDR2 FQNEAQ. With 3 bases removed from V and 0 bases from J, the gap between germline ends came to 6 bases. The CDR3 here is CASSLEDSNQPQHF. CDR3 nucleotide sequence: TGTGCCAGCAGCTTGGAGGATAGCAATCAGCCCCAGCATTTT. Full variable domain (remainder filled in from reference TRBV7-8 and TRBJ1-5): GAGVSQSPRYKVAKRGQDVALRCDPISGHVSLFWYQQALGQGPEFLTYFQNEAQLDKSGLPSDRFFAERPEGSVSTLKIQRTQQEDSAVYLCASSLEDSNQPQHFGDGTRLSIL.